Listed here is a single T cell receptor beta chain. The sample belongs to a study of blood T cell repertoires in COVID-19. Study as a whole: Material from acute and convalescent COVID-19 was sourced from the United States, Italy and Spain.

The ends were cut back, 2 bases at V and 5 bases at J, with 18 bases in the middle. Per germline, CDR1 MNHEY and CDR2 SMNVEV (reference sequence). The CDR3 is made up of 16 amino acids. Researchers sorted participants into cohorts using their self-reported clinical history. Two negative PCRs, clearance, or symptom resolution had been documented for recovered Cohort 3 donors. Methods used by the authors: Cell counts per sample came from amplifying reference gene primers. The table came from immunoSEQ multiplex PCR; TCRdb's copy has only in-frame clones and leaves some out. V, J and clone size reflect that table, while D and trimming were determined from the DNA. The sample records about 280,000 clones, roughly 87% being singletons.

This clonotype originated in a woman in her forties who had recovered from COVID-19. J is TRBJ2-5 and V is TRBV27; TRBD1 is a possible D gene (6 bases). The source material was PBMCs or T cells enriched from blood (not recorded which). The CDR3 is CASSLEGTRVEETQYF. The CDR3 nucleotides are TGTGCCAGCAGTTTAGAGGGGACAAGGGTAGAGGAGACCCAGTACTTC.